This T cell receptor beta chain was obtained from a study of graft-versus-host responses after intestinal transplantation. Study-level findings and limits: Present in recipient marrow, GvH clones included some that appeared first in ileum or blood.

Assay: immunoSEQ multiplex PCR; the TCRdb copy retains only in-frame clones and omits some. The sample has about 12,000 clones, approximately 93% seen once. Turning to this clone: The antigen remains undetermined.

Deletions cut 2 bases from V and 7 bases from J, with 15 bases between. The CDR3 runs 14 residues. Looked up from germline, CDR1 is GTSNPN and CDR2 is SVGIG (reference sequence). Sample: PBMCs, taken less than 110 days after intestinal transplant. The chain has TRBV30 and TRBJ2-1; D is unclear. This TCR was recovered from a human patient who received an intestinal transplant, so some T cells may come from the graft donor. CDR3 loop: CAWSRLQKRNEQFF. CDR3 bases: TGTGCCTGGAGTCGCCTCCAGAAAAGGAATGAGCAGTTCTTC.